Described below is a single T cell receptor beta chain sequence and its context. The entry originates in a study of T-cell reconstitution after alpha-beta-depleted transplantation in children. Unique molecular identifiers were incorporated during preparation of the TCRbeta library. A single record per CDR3 protein comes from TCRdb applying MiXCR to the PCR reads. Here the sample spans hundreds of thousands of distinct CDR3 sequences, 16% being singletons. Germline loops: CDR1 MDHEN, CDR2 SYDVKM. There are 12 residues in the CDR3. V shed 3 bases and J shed 9 bases, with 11 bases lying between them. The rearrangement links TRBV28 to TRBJ1-1; no clear D. The clonotype comes from a human donor who donated a stem cell graft to a child with acute myeloid leukemia. The source material was PBMCs from the stem cell graft donor, sampled from the stem cell graft. The CDR3 DNA is TGTGCCAGCAGTTTCAGTCAGCGCCAAGCTTTCTTT. It translates to CASSFSQRQAFF.